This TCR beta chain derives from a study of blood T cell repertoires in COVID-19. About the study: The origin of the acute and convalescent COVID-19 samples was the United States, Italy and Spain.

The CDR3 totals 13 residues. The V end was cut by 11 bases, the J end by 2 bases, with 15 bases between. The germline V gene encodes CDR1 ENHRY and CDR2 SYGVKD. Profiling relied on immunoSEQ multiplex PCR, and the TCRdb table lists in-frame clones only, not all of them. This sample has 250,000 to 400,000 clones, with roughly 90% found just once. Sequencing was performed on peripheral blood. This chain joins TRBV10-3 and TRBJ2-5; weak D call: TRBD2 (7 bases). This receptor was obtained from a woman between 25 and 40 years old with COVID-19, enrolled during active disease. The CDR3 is CAGARGAQETQYF. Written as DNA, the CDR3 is TGTGCCGGGGCCCGGGGGGCGCAAGAGACCCAGTACTTC.